The TCR beta chain described here comes from a study of cytomegalovirus exposure and HLA in healthy donors. V was clipped by 4 bases and J by 5 bases; unmatched bases: 7. Germline V gene data show CDR1 as SGHRS and CDR2 as YFSETQ. CDR3 size: 14 residues. This clone has just a few counts. Its matching antigen is unknown. Primers for the PCR totalled 60 Vbeta and 13 Jbeta. The assay was immunoSEQ multiplex PCR, and TCRdb's table has in-frame clones only and misses some. Here the sample spans 150,000 to 200,000 clones, around nine tenths being singletons. Findings and limits, study-wide: TCR beta chain V- and J-gene trimming was linked, in a later analysis, to a missense variant in DCLRE1C. Many donors carried some public TCRs, although rarity characterized most TCR sequences.

V gene TRBV5-1 combines with J gene TRBJ1-1, with TRBD1 identical over 8 bases. Sequenced material: PBMCs. This sequence originates from a woman aged 18-29 years in good health and CMV-seronegative. The CDR3 loop is CASSGGTGVTEAFF. For the CDR3, the DNA is TGCGCCAGCAGCGGTGGGACAGGCGTAACTGAAGCTTTCTTT.